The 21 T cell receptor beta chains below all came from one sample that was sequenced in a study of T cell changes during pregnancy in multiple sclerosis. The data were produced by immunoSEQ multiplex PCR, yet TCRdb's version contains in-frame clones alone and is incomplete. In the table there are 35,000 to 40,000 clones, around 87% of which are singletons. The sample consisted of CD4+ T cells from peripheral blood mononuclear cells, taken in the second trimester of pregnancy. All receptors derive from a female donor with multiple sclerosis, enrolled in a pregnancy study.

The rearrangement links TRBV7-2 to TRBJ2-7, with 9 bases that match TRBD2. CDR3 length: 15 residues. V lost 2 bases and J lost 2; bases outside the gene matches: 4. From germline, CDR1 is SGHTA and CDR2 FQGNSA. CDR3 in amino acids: CASSLRLAGPYEQYF. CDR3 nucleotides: TGTGCCAGCAGCTTAAGGCTAGCGGGGCCCTACGAGCAGTACTTC.

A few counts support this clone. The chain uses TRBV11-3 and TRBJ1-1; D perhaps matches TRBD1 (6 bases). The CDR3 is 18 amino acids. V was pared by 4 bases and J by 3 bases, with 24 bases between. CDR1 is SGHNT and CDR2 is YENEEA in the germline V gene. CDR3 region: CASSSRPGGEGRDTEAFF. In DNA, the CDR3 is TGTGCCAGCAGCTCCCGTCCGGGGGGCGAGGGAAGAGACACTGAAGCTTTCTTT.

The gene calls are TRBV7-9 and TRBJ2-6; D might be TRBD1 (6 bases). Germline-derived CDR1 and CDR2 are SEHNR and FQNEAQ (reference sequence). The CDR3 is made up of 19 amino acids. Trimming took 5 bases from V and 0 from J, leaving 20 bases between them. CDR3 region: CASSPALVQGYSGANVLTF. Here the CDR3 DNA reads TGTGCCAGCAGCCCCGCGTTGGTACAGGGTTACTCTGGGGCCAACGTCCTGACTTTC.

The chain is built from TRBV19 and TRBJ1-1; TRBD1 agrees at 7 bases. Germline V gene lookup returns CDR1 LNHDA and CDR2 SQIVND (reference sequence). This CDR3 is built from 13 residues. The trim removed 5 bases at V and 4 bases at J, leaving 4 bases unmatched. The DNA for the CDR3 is TGTGCCAGTAGTGCGCAGGGGGGCACTGAAGCTTTCTTT. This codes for CASSAQGGTEAFF.

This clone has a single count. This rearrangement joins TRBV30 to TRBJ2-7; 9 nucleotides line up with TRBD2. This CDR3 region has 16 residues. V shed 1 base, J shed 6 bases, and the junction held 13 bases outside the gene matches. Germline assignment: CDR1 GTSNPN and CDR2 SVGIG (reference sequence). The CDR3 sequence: CAWSGAGGRRGAEQYF. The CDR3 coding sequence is TGTGCCTGGAGTGGAGCGGGAGGCCGGAGGGGTGCCGAGCAGTACTTC. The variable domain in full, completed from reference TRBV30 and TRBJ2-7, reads SQTIHQWPATLVQPVGSPLSLECTVEGTSNPNLYWYRQAAGRGLQLLFYSVGIGQISSEVPQNLSASRPQDRQFILSSKKLLLSDSGFYLCAWSGAGGRRGAEQYFGPGTRLTVT.

The CDR3 region is CASNGGGHTIYF. DNA for the CDR3: TGTGCCAGCAACGGGGGAGGGCACACCATATATTTT. The chain employs TRBV11-2 and TRBJ1-3; tentatively, D is TRBD1 (5 bases). The germline V gene encodes CDR1 SGHAT and CDR2 FQNNGV. Between the trimmed V and J ends, which lost 7 bases and 8 bases, there was a span of 12 bases. The CDR3 totals 12 residues. The complete variable domain, with remaining parts taken from reference TRBV11-2 and TRBJ1-3, reads EAGVAQSPRYKIIEKRQSVAFWCNPISGHATLYWYQQILGQGPKLLIQFQNNGVVDDSQLPKDRFSAERLKGVDSTLKIQPAKLEDSAVYLCASNGGGHTIYFGEGSWLTVV.

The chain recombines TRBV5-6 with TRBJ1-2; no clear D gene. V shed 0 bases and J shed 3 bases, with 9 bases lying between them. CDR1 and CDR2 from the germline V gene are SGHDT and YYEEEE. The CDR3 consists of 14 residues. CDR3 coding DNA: TGTGCCAGCAGCTTGGCCAATGCGGACTATGGCTACACCTTC. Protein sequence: CASSLANADYGYTF. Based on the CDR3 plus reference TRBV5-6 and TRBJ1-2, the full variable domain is DAGVTQSPTHLIKTRGQQVTLRCSPKSGHDTVSWYQQALGQGPQFIFQYYEEEERQRGNFPDRFSGHQFPNYSSELNVNALLLGDSALYLCASSLANADYGYTFGSGTRLTVV.

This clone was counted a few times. The CDR3 loop is CASSPGHRYEQYF. The CDR3 DNA reads as TGTGCCAGCAGCCCCGGACACCGATACGAGCAGTACTTC. The chain combines TRBV7-6 with TRBJ2-7, with D possibly matching TRBD1 (5 bases). The CDR3 is made up of 13 amino acids. V was pared by 5 bases and J by 4 bases, with 12 bases between. Germline CDR1 and CDR2: SGHVS and FNYEAQ.

The CDR3, as DNA: TGCGCCAGCAGCCAAGAGGTCGGTCGCAAAACTGAAGCTTTCTTT. Its translation is CASSQEVGRKTEAFF. This chain connects TRBV5-1 to TRBJ1-1; no firm D call. The ends were cut back, 4 bases at V and 5 bases at J, with 18 bases in the middle. This CDR3 is 15 amino acids long. The germline CDR1 and CDR2 sequences are SGHRS and YFSETQ. The whole variable domain, filled in from reference TRBV5-1 and TRBJ1-1, reads KAGVTQTPRYLIKTRGQQVTLSCSPISGHRSVSWYQQTPGQGLQFLFEYFSETQRNKGNFPGRFSGRQFSNSRSEMNVSTLELGDSALYLCASSQEVGRKTEAFFGQGTRLTVV.

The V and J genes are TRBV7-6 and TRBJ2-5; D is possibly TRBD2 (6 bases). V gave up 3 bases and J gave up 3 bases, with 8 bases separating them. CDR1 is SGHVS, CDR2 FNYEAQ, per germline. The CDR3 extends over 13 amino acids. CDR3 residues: CASSFTGEETQYF. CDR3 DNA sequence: TGTGCCAGCAGCTTTACGGGAGAAGAGACCCAGTACTTC.

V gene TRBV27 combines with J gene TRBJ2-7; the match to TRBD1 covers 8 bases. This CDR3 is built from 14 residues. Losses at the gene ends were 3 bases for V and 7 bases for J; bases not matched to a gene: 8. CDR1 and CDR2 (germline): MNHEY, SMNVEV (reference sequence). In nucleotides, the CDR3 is TGTGCCAGCAGTTTTATGCAGGGGGCGGGTGAGCAGTACTTC. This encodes CASSFMQGAGEQYF.

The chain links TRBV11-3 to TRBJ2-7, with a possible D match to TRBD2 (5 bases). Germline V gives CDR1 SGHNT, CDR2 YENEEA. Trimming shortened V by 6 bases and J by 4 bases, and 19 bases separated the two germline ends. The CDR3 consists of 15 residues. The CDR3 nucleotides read TGTGCCAGCAGTCCTTGGAACGGGTCGGGGTACGAGCAGTACTTC. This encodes CASSPWNGSGYEQYF.

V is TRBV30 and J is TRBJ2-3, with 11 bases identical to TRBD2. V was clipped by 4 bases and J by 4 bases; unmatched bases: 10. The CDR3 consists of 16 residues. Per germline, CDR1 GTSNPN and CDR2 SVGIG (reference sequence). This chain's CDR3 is CAWNLGLAGGPDTQYF. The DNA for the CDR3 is TGTGCCTGGAATCTAGGATTAGCGGGAGGGCCAGATACGCAGTATTTT.

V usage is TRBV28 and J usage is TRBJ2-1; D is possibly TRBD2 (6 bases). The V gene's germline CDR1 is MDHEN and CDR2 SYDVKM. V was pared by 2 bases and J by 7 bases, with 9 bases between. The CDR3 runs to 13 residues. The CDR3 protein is CASSLGTANEQFF. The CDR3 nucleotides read TGTGCCAGCAGTTTAGGGACTGCGAATGAGCAGTTCTTC.

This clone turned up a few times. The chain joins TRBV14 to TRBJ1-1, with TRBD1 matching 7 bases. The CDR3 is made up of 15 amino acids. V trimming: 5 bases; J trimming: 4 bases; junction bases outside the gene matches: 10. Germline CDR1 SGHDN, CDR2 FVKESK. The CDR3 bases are TGTGCCAGCAGCTATACCAGGGGGGCCGGCACTGAAGCTTTCTTT. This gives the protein CASSYTRGAGTEAFF.

This CDR3 is CASSRWRVEEGNEQFF. CDR3 DNA: TGTGCCAGCAGCCGCTGGAGGGTGGAGGAGGGAAATGAGCAGTTCTTC. The gene calls are TRBV13 and TRBJ2-1; tentative D call: TRBD2 (6 bases). The V gene lost 5 bases and the J gene lost 7 bases, with 21 bases spanning the gap. The CDR3 loop spans 16 amino acids. Germline V gene lookup returns CDR1 PRHDT and CDR2 FYEKMQ (reference sequence).

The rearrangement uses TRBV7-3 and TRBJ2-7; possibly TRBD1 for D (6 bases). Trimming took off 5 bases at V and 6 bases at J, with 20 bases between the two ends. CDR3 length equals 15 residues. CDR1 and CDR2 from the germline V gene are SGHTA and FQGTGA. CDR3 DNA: TGTGCCAGCAGCCCAAACCCAGGGGTTGGAGGCGAGCAGTACTTC. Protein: CASSPNPGVGGEQYF.

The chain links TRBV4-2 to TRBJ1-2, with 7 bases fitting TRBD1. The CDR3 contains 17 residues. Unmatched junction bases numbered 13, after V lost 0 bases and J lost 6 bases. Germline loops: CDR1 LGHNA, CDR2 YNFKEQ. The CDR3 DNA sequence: TGTGCCAGCAGCCAAGAGTACAGGGGTCATATCTCCAATGGCTACACCTTC. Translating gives CASSQEYRGHISNGYTF.

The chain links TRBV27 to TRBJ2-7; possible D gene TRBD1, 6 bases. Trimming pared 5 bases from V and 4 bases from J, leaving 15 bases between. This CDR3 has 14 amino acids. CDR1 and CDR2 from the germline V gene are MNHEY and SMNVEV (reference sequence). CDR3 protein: CASSLQGTQYEQYF. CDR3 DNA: TGTGCCAGCAGTCTTCAGGGGACCCAATACGAGCAGTACTTC.

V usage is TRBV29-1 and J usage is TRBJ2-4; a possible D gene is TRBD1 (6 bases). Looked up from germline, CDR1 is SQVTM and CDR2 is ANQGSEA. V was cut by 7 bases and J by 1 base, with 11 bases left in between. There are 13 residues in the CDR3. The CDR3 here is CSAQGWAKNIQYF. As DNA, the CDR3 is TGCAGCGCACAGGGTTGGGCCAAAAACATTCAGTACTTC.

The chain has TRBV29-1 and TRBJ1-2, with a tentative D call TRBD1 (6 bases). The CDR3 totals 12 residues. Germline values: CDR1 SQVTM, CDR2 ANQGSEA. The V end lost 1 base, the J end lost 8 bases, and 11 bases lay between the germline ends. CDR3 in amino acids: CSVEVLGQGYTF. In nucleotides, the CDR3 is TGCAGCGTTGAAGTCCTTGGACAGGGCTACACCTTC. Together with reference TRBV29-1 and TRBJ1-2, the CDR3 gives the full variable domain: SAVISQKPSRDICQRGTSLTIQCQVDSQVTMMFWYRQQPGQSLTLIATANQGSEATYESGFVIDKFPISRPNLTFSTLTVSNMSPEDSSIYLCSVEVLGQGYTFGSGTRLTVV.